These T cell receptor beta chains were read from a single sample in a study of neurological immune-mediated disorders. One entry per CDR3 protein results from TCRdb running MiXCR on the 5' RACE reads. In the table there are about 27,000 distinct CDR3 sequences, more than 20% of which are singletons. Sample: PBMCs. The receptor set was obtained from a woman in her sixties or seventies in good health. CDR3s include the opening cysteine and the closing phenylalanine or tryptophan. A D gene is named only where the DNA matches it firmly. The listing skips clone size in some rows; elsewhere it reads once, few, many or a size class.

>TRBV5-1|TRBJ2-7|TRBD1|many
CASSLADRGYEQYF
TGCGCCAGCAGCTTGGCTGACAGGGGCTACGAGCAGTACTTC
>TRBV7-2|TRBJ1-6|-|many
CASSLGFEGTPLHF
TGTGCCAGCAGCTTAGGCTTTGAGGGGACACCCCTCCACTTT
>TRBV12-3/TRBV12-4|TRBJ2-3|-|medium-sized
CASRGWTDTQYF
TGTGCCAGCAGGGGATGGACAGATACGCAGTATTTT
>TRBV6-2/TRBV6-3|TRBJ1-5|-|few
CASSYPGSGQPQHF
TGTGCCAGCAGTTACCCAGGGAGTGGCCAGCCCCAGCATTTT
>TRBV5-1|TRBJ2-2|-|many
CASSLAQGMMTGELFF
TGCGCCAGCAGCTTGGCCCAGGGAATGATGACCGGGGAGCTGTTTTTT
>TRBV5-6|TRBJ2-1|-|many
CASSWESLGYYNEQFF
TGTGCCAGCAGCTGGGAGTCCCTTGGCTACTACAATGAGCAGTTCTTC
>TRBV5-1|TRBJ2-5|-|many
CASSKNGDRNQETQYF
TGCGCCAGCAGCAAAAATGGAGACAGAAACCAAGAGACCCAGTACTTC
>TRBV5-1|TRBJ2-7|TRBD2|many
CASSPGLAGADEQYF
TGCGCCAGCAGCCCGGGACTAGCGGGTGCGGACGAGCAGTACTTC
>TRBV29-1|TRBJ2-2|TRBD2|many
CSAMKKLAGGELFF
TGCAGCGCCATGAAGAAACTAGCGGGCGGGGAGCTGTTTTTT
>TRBV27|TRBJ2-5|-|many
CASSRGYLQETQYF
TGTGCCAGCAGTCGGGGGTACCTACAAGAGACCCAGTACTTC
>TRBV7-9|TRBJ1-1|-|many
CASSLYQSGTEAFF
TGTGCCAGCAGCTTGTACCAAAGTGGCACTGAAGCTTTCTTT
>TRBV5-1|TRBJ2-7|TRBD1|many
CASSLEIHPGQGEDEQYF
TGCGCCAGCAGCTTGGAAATACACCCGGGACAGGGGGAGGACGAGCAGTACTTC
>TRBV7-2|TRBJ2-1|-|-
CASSRTNYNEQFF
TGTGCCAGCAGCAGGACCAACTACAATGAGCAGTTCTTC
>TRBV5-1|TRBJ1-5|TRBD1|many
CASSSTGDGNQPQHF
TGCGCCAGCAGCAGTACAGGGGATGGCAATCAGCCCCAGCATTTT
>TRBV29-1|TRBJ2-1|TRBD1|few
CSVDGVADRVHNEQFF
TGCAGCGTTGATGGGGTCGCGGACAGGGTCCACAATGAGCAGTTCTTC
>TRBV6-5|TRBJ1-4|-|-
CASGATGEKLFF
TGTGCCAGCGGTGCCACAGGAGAAAAACTGTTTTTT
>TRBV24-1|TRBJ2-5|TRBD1|many
CATSDSGTGGEETQYF
TGTGCCACCAGTGATTCAGGGACAGGGGGCGAGGAGACCCAGTACTTC
>TRBV5-5|TRBJ1-6|TRBD1|many
CASSSTGQDNSPLHF
TGTGCCAGCAGCTCAACGGGACAGGATAATTCACCCCTCCACTTT